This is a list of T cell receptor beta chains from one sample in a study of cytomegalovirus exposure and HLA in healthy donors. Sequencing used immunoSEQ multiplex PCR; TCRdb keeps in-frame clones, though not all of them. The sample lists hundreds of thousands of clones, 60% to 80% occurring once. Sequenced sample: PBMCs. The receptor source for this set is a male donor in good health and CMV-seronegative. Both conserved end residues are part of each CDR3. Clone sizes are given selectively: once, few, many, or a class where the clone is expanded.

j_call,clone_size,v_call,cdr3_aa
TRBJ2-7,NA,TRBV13,CASSSSYHEQYF
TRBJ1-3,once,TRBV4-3,CASSFAGNTIYF
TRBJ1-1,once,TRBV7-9,CASSLFMRQSAEAFF
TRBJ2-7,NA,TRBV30,CAWSVGSSYEQYF
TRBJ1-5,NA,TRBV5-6,CASSPSGIVDQPQHF
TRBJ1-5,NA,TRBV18,CASSPLGGSNQPQHF
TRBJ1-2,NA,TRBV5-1,CASSLGTESGYTF
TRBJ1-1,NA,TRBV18,CASSPLELGGLTEAFF
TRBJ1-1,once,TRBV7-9,CASTTRGGSEAFF
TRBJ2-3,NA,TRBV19,CASRATGGAGDTQYF
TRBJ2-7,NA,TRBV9,CASSVAGTPQGEQYF
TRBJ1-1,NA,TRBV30,CAWSVNRGMGAFF
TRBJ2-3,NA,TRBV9,CASTKEDRGPADTQYF
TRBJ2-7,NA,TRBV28,CASSNPMEYEQYF
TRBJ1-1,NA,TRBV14,CASSQGGNTEAFF
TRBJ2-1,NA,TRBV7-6,CASSLFRGRDNWEQFF
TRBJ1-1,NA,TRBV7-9,CASSRGTEARSEAFF
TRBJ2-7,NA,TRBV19,CASSENSGNYEQYF
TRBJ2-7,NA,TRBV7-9,CSSSNSGNQPYEQYF
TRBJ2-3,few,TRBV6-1,CASSDLSGGATDTQYF
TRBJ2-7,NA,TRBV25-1,CASSRDSYEQYF